This T cell receptor beta chain was recorded in a study of neoadjuvant anti-PD-1 for oral cavity cancer. In the study overall: Before surgery, most patients got three to four biweekly 3 mg/kg nivolumab doses.

Sequenced by immunoSEQ multiplex PCR; TCRdb stores in-frame clones only, minus some. The profile shows about 6,600 clones, less than 65% of them singletons. Germline V gene sequence: CDR1 MDHEN, CDR2 SYDVKM. V lost 5 bases to trimming and J lost 2 bases, with 6 bases between them. The length of the CDR3 is 12 residues. Whole-study findings and limits: Greater tumor shrinkage accompanied bigger post-treatment sizes of preexisting clones.

Details on this clone: The target antigen is unknown.

The receptor comes from a person aged 35 to 85 with oral cavity squamous cell carcinoma. Source: tumor tissue, taken before nivolumab (anti-PD-1) treatment. The chain uses TRBV28 and TRBJ1-1; D remains ambiguous. This chain's CDR3 is CASSPLNTEAFF. In nucleotides, the CDR3 is TGTGCCAGCAGTCCGCTTAACACTGAAGCTTTCTTT.